The present TCR beta chain was sequenced within a study of T-cell reconstitution after alpha-beta-depleted transplantation in children. Findings and caveats of the study: Hyperexpanded clones declined; after one year, newly produced T cells mostly supplied diversity.

Molecular barcoding with unique molecular identifiers was used for the TCRbeta library. TCRdb reprocessed the PCR reads with MiXCR, giving one entry per CDR3 protein. This sample carries around 250,000 distinct CDR3 sequences, about 25% of them seen once, and the ten largest clones take roughly 2.7%. This clonotype showed up just a few times. The antigen remains unidentified. This CDR3 is 15 amino acids long. V shed 3 bases, J shed 3 bases, and the junction held 7 bases outside the gene matches. Germline-derived CDR1 and CDR2 are SGHRS and YFSETQ. The chain has TRBV5-1 and TRBJ2-7, with TRBD2 identical over 9 bases. The starting material was PBMCs, obtained before TCRalphabeta/CD19-depleted stem cell transplant. This TCR was sampled from a girl aged 2-10 years with Fanconi anemia, due to receive a stem cell transplant. DNA of the CDR3: TGCGCCAGCAGCTCCAAAAGCGGGGGGCGCTACGAGCAGTACTTC. This gives the protein CASSSKSGGRYEQYF.